This T cell receptor beta chain comes out of a study of beta chain features in type 1 diabetes. General observations from the study: HLA effects on TCRB rearrangement stayed unresolved here. Sequencing used cDNA, and cells with high TCR expression could therefore be over-represented.

The whole isolated RNA underwent reverse transcription, so sequencing captured expressed TCRB transcripts. Data came from immunoSEQ multiplex PCR; TCRdb stores just in-frame clones and leaves some out. The sample shows almost 350,000 clones, less than 9.5% of them seen only once. The CDR3 is made up of 17 amino acids. Germline V lookup: CDR1 MNHNS, CDR2 SASEGT. The V segment lost 3 bases and the J segment 2 bases; nucleotides outside the gene matches: 8. As concerns this clone: Its antigen is unknown.

Every donor provided one heparinised blood draw, which averaged approximately 100 mL. All sorted populations exceeded 98% purity. The sequence was obtained from a woman aged 18-29 years in good health. The gene calls are TRBV6-1 and TRBJ1-5; 9 bases match TRBD1. Sequenced sample: central memory CD4+ T cells from blood. The CDR3 coding sequence is TGTGCCAGCAGTGATCCGGGACAGGGTTCCGGCAATCAGCCCCAGCATTTT. It codes for CASSDPGQGSGNQPQHF.